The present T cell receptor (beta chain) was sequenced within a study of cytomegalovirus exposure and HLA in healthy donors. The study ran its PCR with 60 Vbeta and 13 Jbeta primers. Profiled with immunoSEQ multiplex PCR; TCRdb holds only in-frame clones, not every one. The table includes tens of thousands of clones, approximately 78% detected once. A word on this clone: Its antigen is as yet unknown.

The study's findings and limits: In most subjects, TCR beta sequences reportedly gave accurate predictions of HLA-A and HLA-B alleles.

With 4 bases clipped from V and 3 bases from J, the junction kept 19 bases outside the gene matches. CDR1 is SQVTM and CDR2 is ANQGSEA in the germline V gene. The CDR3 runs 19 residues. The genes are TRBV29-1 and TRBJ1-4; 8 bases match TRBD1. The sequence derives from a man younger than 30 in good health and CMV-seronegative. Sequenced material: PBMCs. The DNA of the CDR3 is TGCAGCGTTGCGTACCAGGACAGGGTATTAGAAAGGGCTAATGAAAAACTGTTTTTT. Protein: CSVAYQDRVLERANEKLFF. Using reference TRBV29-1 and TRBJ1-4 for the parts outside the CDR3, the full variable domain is SAVISQKPSRDICQRGTSLTIQCQVDSQVTMMFWYRQQPGQSLTLIATANQGSEATYESGFVIDKFPISRPNLTFSTLTVSNMSPEDSSIYLCSVAYQDRVLERANEKLFFGSGTQLSVL.